A single sample is the source of the 4 T cell receptor beta chains below, sequenced in a study of cytomegalovirus exposure and HLA in healthy donors. Vbeta (60) and Jbeta (13) primers were used in the PCR. The assay was immunoSEQ multiplex PCR, and TCRdb's table has in-frame clones only and misses some. The sample lists around 150,000 clones; roughly 80% were seen once. Sequenced input: PBMCs. These receptors were collected from a woman aged 45-59 years in good health and CMV-seronegative.

This clone was detected a few times. The chain combines TRBV19 with TRBJ2-7; 8 bases are shared with TRBD1. The junction had 8 bases not matched to a gene; V was cut back by 3 bases and J by 4 bases. The V gene's germline CDR1 is LNHDA and CDR2 SQIVND (reference sequence). The CDR3 is 15 residues long. DNA for the CDR3: TGTGCCAGTAGTATTGGGGCAGGGGGCTTGTACGAGCAGTACTTC. Amino acids: CASSIGAGGLYEQYF.

The genes are TRBV4-1 and TRBJ2-2, with 9 bases fitting TRBD2. The V gene's germline CDR1 is MGHRA and CDR2 YSYEKL. This CDR3 region has 16 residues. Trimming at V came to 4 bases and at J to 1 base, leaving 4 bases not matched to a gene. The DNA of the CDR3 is TGCGCCAGCAGCCCCCGACTAGCGGTGAACACCGGGGAGCTGTTTTTT. Protein: CASSPRLAVNTGELFF.

The genes are TRBV28 and TRBJ1-5; 7 positions match TRBD1. The CDR3 is made up of 14 amino acids. V lost 4 bases to trimming and J lost 7 bases; unmatched junction nucleotides: 7. The germline V gene has CDR1 MDHEN and CDR2 SYDVKM. The chain's CDR3 is CASSSDRVRQPQHF. The CDR3 DNA is TGTGCCAGCAGTTCCGACAGGGTACGACAGCCCCAGCATTTT.

The genes are TRBV15 and TRBJ2-1; 16 positions agree with TRBD2. The germline V gene encodes CDR1 LNHNV and CDR2 YYDKDF (reference sequence). This CDR3 contains 14 residues. Germline trimming cut 9 bases from V and 9 bases from J; bases unmatched to any gene: 5. The CDR3 sequence is CATGTSGGAGEQFF. In DNA form, the CDR3 reads TGTGCCACAGGGACTAGCGGGGGGGCGGGTGAGCAGTTCTTC. The full variable domain, in which reference TRBV15 and TRBJ2-1 provide the parts outside the CDR3, is DAMVIQNPRYQVTQFGKPVTLSCSQTLNHNVMYWYQQKSSQAPKLLFHYYDKDFNNEADTPDNFQSRRPNTSFCFLDIRSPGLGDTAMYLCATGTSGGAGEQFFGPGTRLTVL.